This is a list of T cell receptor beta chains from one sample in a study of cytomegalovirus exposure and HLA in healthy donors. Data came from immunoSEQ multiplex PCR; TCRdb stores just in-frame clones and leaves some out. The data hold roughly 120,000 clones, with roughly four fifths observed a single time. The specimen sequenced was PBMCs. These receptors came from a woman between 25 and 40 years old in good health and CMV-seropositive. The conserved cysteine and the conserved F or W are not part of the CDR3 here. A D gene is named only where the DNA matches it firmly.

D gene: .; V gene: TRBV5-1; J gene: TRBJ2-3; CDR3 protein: ASSLRGTSTDTQY
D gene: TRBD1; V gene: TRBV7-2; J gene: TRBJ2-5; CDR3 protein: ASSFGQGGFQETQY
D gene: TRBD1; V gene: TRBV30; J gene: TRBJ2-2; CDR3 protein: AWSRQGGTGELF
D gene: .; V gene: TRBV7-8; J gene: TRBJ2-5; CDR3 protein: ASSGKRRGTRETQY
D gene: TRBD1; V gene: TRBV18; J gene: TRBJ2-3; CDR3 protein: ASSPLQGAGDTQY
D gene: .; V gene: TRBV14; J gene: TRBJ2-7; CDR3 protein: ASSQGVSWGVGYEQY
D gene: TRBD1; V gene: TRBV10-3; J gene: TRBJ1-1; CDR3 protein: AISQGEAEAF
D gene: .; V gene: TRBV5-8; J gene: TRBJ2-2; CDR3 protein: ASSFETDRNTGELF
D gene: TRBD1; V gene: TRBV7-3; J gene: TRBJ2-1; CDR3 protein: ASSLGTGFYNEQF
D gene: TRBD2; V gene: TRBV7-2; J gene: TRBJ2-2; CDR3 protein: ASSLGGGVTGELF
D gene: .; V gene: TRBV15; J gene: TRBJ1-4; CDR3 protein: ATSRVRAGAEKLF
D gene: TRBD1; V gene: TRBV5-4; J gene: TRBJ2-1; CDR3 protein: ASSSDRVYGGEQF
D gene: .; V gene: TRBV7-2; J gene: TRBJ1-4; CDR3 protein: ASSLSLDSYEKLF
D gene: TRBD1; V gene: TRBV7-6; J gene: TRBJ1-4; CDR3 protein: ASSLGTGANEKLF
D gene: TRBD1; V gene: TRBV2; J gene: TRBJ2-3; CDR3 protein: ASSEDRGLTDTQY
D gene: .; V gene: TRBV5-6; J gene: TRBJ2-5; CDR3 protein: ASSLYGQETQY
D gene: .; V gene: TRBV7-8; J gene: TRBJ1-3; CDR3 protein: ASSLGTAPGNTIY
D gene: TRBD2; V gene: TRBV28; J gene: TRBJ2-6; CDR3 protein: ASRGESSGANVLT
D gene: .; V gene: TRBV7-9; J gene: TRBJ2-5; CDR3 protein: ASSLGFGEETQY
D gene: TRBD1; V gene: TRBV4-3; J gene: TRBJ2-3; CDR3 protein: ASSNSGTGLTDTQY
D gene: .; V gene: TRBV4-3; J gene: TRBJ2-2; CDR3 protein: ASSQEPGVGTGELF
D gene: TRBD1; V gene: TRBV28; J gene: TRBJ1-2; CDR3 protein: ASSGDRGNYGYT
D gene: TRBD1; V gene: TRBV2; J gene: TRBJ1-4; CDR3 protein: ASGTGRSVPL
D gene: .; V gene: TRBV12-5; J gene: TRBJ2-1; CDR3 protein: ASGLEGVYEQF
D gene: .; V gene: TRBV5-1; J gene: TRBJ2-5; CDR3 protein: ASSGGLVFETQY
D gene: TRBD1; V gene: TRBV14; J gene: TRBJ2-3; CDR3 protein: ASSRRDRVDTQY
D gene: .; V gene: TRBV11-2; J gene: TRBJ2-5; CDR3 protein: ASSPSSQETQY
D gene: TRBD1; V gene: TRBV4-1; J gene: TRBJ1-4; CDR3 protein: ASSQNSGTDNEKLF
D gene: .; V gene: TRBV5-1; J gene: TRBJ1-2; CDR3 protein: ASSLGGVSGYT
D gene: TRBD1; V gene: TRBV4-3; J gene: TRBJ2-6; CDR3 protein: ASSHGTGSSGANVLT
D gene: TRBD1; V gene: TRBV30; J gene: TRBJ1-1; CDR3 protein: AWSGTGGVNTEAF
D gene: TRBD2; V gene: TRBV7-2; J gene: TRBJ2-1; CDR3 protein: ASSLDPPSGGSYNEQF
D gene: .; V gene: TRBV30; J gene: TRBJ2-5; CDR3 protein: AWSGRGETQY
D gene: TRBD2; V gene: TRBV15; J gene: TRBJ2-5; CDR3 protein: ATSRDVAGGHETQY
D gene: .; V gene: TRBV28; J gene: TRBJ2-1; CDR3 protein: ASRRGSSYNEQF
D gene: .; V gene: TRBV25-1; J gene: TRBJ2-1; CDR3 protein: ASSEWERQF
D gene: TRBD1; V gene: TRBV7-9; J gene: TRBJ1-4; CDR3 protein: ASSFTGGWDEKLF
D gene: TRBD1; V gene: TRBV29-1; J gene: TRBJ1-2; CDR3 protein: SVDGWTGGVGYT
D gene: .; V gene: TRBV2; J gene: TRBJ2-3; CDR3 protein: ASTRGSTDTQY
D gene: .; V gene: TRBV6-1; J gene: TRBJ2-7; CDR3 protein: ASSEGVQAPLEQY
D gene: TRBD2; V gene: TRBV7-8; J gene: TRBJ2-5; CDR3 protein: ASSLREGTQTQY
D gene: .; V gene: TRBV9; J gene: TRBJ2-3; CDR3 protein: ASVGVVTDTQY
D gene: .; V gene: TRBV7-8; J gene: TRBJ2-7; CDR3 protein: ASSLGGPSYEQY
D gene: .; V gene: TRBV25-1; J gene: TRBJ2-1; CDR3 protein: ASTTGYNEQF
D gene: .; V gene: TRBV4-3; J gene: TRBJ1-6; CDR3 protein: ASSQARAYNSPLH
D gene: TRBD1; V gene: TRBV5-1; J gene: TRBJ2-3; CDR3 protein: ASSPGQGRDTQY
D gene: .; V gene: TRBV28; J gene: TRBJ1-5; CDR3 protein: ASSSTGQLNQPQH
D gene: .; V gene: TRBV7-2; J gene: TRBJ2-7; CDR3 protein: ASQGLLGSYEQY
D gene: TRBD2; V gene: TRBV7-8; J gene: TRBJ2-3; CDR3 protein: ASTLRGLAGGSTDTQY
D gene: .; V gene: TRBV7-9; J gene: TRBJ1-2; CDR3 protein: SSSRSTVNYGYT
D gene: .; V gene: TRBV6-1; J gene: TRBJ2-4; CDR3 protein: ASSERGTNIQY
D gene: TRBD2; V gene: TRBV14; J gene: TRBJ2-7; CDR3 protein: ASSQAWGGEQY
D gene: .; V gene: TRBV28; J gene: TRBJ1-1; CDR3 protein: ASSPLDRKLTEAF
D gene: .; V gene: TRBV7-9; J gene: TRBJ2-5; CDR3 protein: ASSHEGGKETQY
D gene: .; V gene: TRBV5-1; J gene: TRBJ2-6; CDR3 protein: ASSLYRGGNSGANVLT